Following are 28 T cell receptor beta chains from one sample sequenced in a study of T cell responses to AZD1222 COVID-19 vaccine. Profiled with immunoSEQ multiplex PCR; TCRdb holds only in-frame clones, not every one. The sample consists of some 120,000 clones, over 75% of them appearing once. Material: peripheral blood, obtained on day 0 of AZD1222 vaccination. These receptors were collected from an adult in good health.

The chain recombines TRBV11-3 with TRBJ2-2; D gene uncertain. Per germline, CDR1 SGHNT and CDR2 YENEEA. V shed 2 bases and J shed 4 bases, with 5 bases lying between them. This CDR3 contains 13 residues. CDR3 loop: CASSLRSTGELFF. CDR3 bases: TGTGCCAGCAGCTTACGGTCCACCGGGGAGCTGTTTTTT.

This chain uses TRBV14 with TRBJ2-2, with D maybe TRBD1 (5 bases). The germline CDR1 and CDR2 sequences are SGHDN and FVKESK. Deletions cut 4 bases from V and 7 bases from J, with 10 bases between. There are 13 residues in the CDR3. CDR3 loop: CASSPNRGGELFF. CDR3 bases: TGTGCCAGCAGCCCTAATAGGGGCGGGGAGCTGTTTTTT.

This rearrangement joins TRBV11-3 to TRBJ2-1; tentatively, D is TRBD1 (6 bases). The V and J ends lost 1 base and 3 bases respectively, with 10 bases between them. CDR1 is SGHNT and CDR2 is YENEEA in the germline V gene. The CDR3 totals 15 residues. The CDR3 sequence: CASSLGDTNYNEQFF. The DNA of the CDR3 is TGTGCCAGCAGCTTAGGGGACACGAACTACAATGAGCAGTTCTTC.

The chain uses TRBV9 and TRBJ2-7; 11 bases agree with TRBD2. The CDR3 extends over 19 amino acids. After removal of 0 bases from V and 2 bases from J, the junction contained 13 bases not matched to a gene. CDR1 SGDLS and CDR2 YYNGEE come from the germline V gene. CDR3 in DNA: TGTGCCAGCAGCGTAGGCCCGACTAGCGGGACCCGCCTAACCTACGAGCAGTACTTC. Amino acids: CASSVGPTSGTRLTYEQYF.

The rearrangement joins TRBV3-1 (or the pseudogene TRBV3-2) to TRBJ2-1, with 8 bases matching TRBD2. With 1 base clipped from V and 5 bases from J, the junction kept 4 bases outside the gene matches. CDR3 length: 15 amino acids. CDR1 and CDR2 from the germline V gene are LGHDT and YNNKEL (reference sequence). CDR3 amino acids: CASSQGLARNNEQFF. The CDR3 DNA follows: TGTGCCAGCAGCCAAGGACTAGCGAGGAACAATGAGCAGTTCTTC.

The chain carries TRBV7-3 and TRBJ1-2; TRBD1 matches at 8 bases. CDR1 and CDR2 (germline): SGHTA, FQGTGA. The CDR3 has 15 amino acids. V lost 1 base and J lost 3; bases outside the gene matches: 4. As DNA, the CDR3 is TGTGCCAGCAGCTTAAGGGCAGGGGGCGACTATGGCTACACCTTC. Amino acids: CASSLRAGGDYGYTF.

The CDR3 nucleotides are TGTGCCACCAATCCGGCTCGGGGAACTGGCGCAGATACGCAGTATTTT. Its translation is CATNPARGTGADTQYF. V and J are TRBV24-1 and TRBJ2-3; TRBD2 is a possible D gene (5 bases). The CDR3 has 16 residues. V gave up 8 bases and J gave up 4 bases, with 21 bases separating them. CDR1 and CDR2 (germline): KGHDR, SFDVKD.

The chain uses TRBV6-5 and TRBJ1-1; no definite D call. The CDR3 sequence is 14 residues long. V lost 2 bases to trimming and J lost 1 base, with 8 bases between them. Per the germline V gene, CDR1 is MNHEY and CDR2 is SVGAGI. The CDR3, as DNA: TGTGCCAGCAGTTACCAGGTTTCGAACACTGAAGCTTTCTTT. It translates to CASSYQVSNTEAFF.

The V call is TRBV10-3, the J call TRBJ1-1; 8 bases are shared with TRBD1. Germline lookup yields CDR1 ENHRY and CDR2 SYGVKD. With 3 bases clipped from V and 5 bases from J, the junction kept 8 bases outside the gene matches. The CDR3 runs 15 residues. The CDR3 sequence is CAISDRGLDRTEAFF. As DNA, the CDR3 is TGTGCCATCAGTGACAGGGGGCTGGATCGGACTGAAGCTTTCTTT.

This clone has only one observation. The rearrangement joins TRBV6-5 to TRBJ2-1; TRBD2 aligns across 12 bases. The germline V gene has CDR1 MNHEY and CDR2 SVGAGI. The CDR3 has 15 residues. V dropped 6 bases and J dropped 6; count of bases not matched to a gene: 6. CDR3 DNA: TGTGCCAGCAGGTTTCTAGCGGGGGGGTCCAATGAGCAGTTCTTC. Amino acids: CASRFLAGGSNEQFF.

This sequence joins TRBV6-2 or TRBV6-3 and TRBJ1-2, with D possibly matching TRBD1 (5 bases). The germline gives CDR1 MNHEY, CDR2 SVGEGT. V shed 2 bases and J shed 4 bases, with 11 bases lying between them. This CDR3 spans 14 amino acids. The chain's CDR3 is CASSYATASYGYTF. For the CDR3, the DNA is TGTGCCAGCAGTTACGCGACAGCCTCCTATGGCTACACCTTC.

V and J are TRBV30 and TRBJ2-2; possibly TRBD1 for D (6 bases). V was trimmed by 0 bases and J by 10 bases, leaving 9 bases between them. This CDR3 comprises 12 residues. Germline CDR1 and CDR2: GTSNPN and SVGIG (reference sequence). The CDR3 is CAWSVQGMELFF. CDR3 in DNA: TGTGCCTGGAGTGTACAGGGTATGGAGCTGTTTTTT.

The chain is built from TRBV12-5 and TRBJ2-1; TRBD2 matches 10 bases. Germline V CDR1 and CDR2: LGHNT, FRNRAP. The CDR3 sequence is 17 residues long. The junction had 12 bases not matched to a gene; V was cut back by 1 base and J by 9 bases. CDR3 protein: CASGLASSGRPRGEQFF. The CDR3 region has the DNA TGTGCTAGTGGTTTGGCCTCTAGCGGGAGACCTCGCGGTGAGCAGTTCTTC.

The chain combines TRBV6-2 or TRBV6-3 with TRBJ1-2; 7 bases map to TRBD1. The CDR3 loop spans 15 amino acids. V lost 2 bases, J lost 0 bases, and 3 bases stayed unmatched. Germline assignment: CDR1 MNHEY and CDR2 SVGEGT. CDR3 sequence reads: CASSYQTGSNYGYTF. The CDR3 DNA reads TGTGCCAGCAGTTACCAGACAGGGTCTAACTATGGCTACACCTTC.

The genes are TRBV4-1 and TRBJ1-2; D is undetermined. The germline V gene encodes CDR1 MGHRA and CDR2 YSYEKL. Trimming removed 1 base from V and 5 bases from J, with 14 bases in between. The CDR3 extends over 15 amino acids. The CDR3 sequence is CASSQAQVDTYGYTF. The CDR3 DNA reads as TGCGCCAGCAGCCAAGCTCAGGTGGATACTTATGGCTACACCTTC.

The genes are TRBV11-1 and TRBJ1-2, with D possibly matching TRBD1 (5 bases). CDR3 length: 16 residues. Trimming removed 2 bases from V and 4 bases from J, with 17 bases in between. Germline CDR1 is SGHAT and CDR2 is FQDESV (reference sequence). The CDR3 DNA reads TGTGCCAGCAGCTTAAATGTGCGGGGGACCTCCTATGGCTACACCTTC. Amino acids: CASSLNVRGTSYGYTF.

This chain joins TRBV28 and TRBJ1-2; D may be TRBD1 (5 bases). The CDR3 is made up of 13 amino acids. V lost 10 bases to trimming and J lost 6 bases, with 18 bases between them. Germline lookup yields CDR1 MDHEN and CDR2 SYDVKM. The CDR3 sequence is CATQETGPNGYTF. CDR3 DNA: TGTGCCACCCAAGAAACAGGTCCGAATGGCTACACCTTC.

This clone was observed once. The chain employs TRBV14 and TRBJ1-3, with D possibly matching TRBD1 (6 bases). The germline V gene encodes CDR1 SGHDN and CDR2 FVKESK. There are 15 residues in the CDR3. V gave up 1 base and J gave up 4 bases, with 11 bases separating them. CDR3 coding DNA: TGTGCCAGCAGCCAAGTCCAGGGGCCCGGAAACACCATATATTTT. The encoded protein is CASSQVQGPGNTIYF.

This chain connects TRBV7-9 to TRBJ2-1; no firm D call. There are 12 residues in the CDR3. In germline, CDR1 is SEHNR, CDR2 FQNEAQ (reference sequence). The ends were cut back, 5 bases at V and 5 bases at J, with 7 bases in the middle. The CDR3 nucleotides are TGTGCCAGCAGCCGCGACGACAATGAGCAGTTCTTC. Translation: CASSRDDNEQFF.

The rearrangement links TRBV5-6 to TRBJ2-1, with TRBD2 matching 12 bases. The CDR3 is made up of 16 amino acids. Germline CDR1 is SGHDT and CDR2 is YYEEEE. V trimming: 2 bases; J trimming: 7 bases; junction bases outside the gene matches: 7. DNA for the CDR3: TGTGCCAGCAGCTTATGGGCTAGCGGGAGGGTGAATGAGCAGTTCTTC. Amino acids: CASSLWASGRVNEQFF.

The chain links TRBV5-1 to TRBJ2-7; D not resolved. Germline V lookup: CDR1 SGHRS, CDR2 YFSETQ. V lost 7 bases, J lost 0 bases, and 11 bases lay in between. This CDR3 region has 13 residues. The CDR3 loop reads CASRSLSSYEQYF. In DNA form, the CDR3 reads TGCGCCAGCCGGTCCCTGAGCTCCTACGAGCAGTACTTC. The full variable domain, completed using reference TRBV5-1 and TRBJ2-7, is KAGVTQTPRYLIKTRGQQVTLSCSPISGHRSVSWYQQTPGQGLQFLFEYFSETQRNKGNFPGRFSGRQFSNSRSEMNVSTLELGDSALYLCASRSLSSYEQYFGPGTRLTVT.

Only one count was recorded for this clone. The CDR3 region is CAFMTDRGSYEQYF. CDR3 in DNA: TGTGCCTTTATGACGGACAGGGGATCCTACGAGCAGTACTTC. This chain connects TRBV30 to TRBJ2-7; the match to TRBD1 covers 9 bases. The CDR3 loop spans 14 amino acids. Per the germline V gene, CDR1 is GTSNPN and CDR2 is SVGIG (reference sequence). Trimming removed 7 bases from V and 1 base from J; junction bases left unmatched: 8.

V and J are TRBV5-1 and TRBJ2-7, with D tentatively TRBD1 or TRBD2 (5 bases each). Germline V lookup: CDR1 SGHRS, CDR2 YFSETQ. Trimming removed 0 bases at V and 1 base at J, with 11 bases between. The CDR3 length is 15 residues. The CDR3 DNA follows: TGCGCCAGCAGCTTGGCCGGGGCCGGATCCTACGAGCAGTACTTC. This gives the protein CASSLAGAGSYEQYF. The full variable domain, completed using reference TRBV5-1 and TRBJ2-7, is KAGVTQTPRYLIKTRGQQVTLSCSPISGHRSVSWYQQTPGQGLQFLFEYFSETQRNKGNFPGRFSGRQFSNSRSEMNVSTLELGDSALYLCASSLAGAGSYEQYFGPGTRLTVT.

This clone is a singleton in its sample. This rearrangement joins TRBV6-5 to TRBJ2-3; tentative D call: TRBD2 (5 bases). The CDR3 loop spans 15 amino acids. V dropped 7 bases and J dropped 1 base, with 15 bases sitting between them. CDR1 is MNHEY and CDR2 is SVGAGI in the germline V gene. CDR3 residues: CASTEGSGGTDTQYF. As DNA, the CDR3 is TGTGCCAGCACCGAAGGAAGCGGAGGCACAGATACGCAGTATTTT.

V and J are TRBV6-5 and TRBJ2-5; D gene uncertain. V lost 5 bases and J lost 4, with 17 bases in between. The CDR3 covers 15 residues. CDR1 and CDR2 (germline): MNHEY, SVGAGI. Here the CDR3 reads CASSRHDGQVETQYF. CDR3 bases: TGTGCCAGCAGTCGCCACGATGGGCAGGTAGAGACCCAGTACTTC.

V is TRBV30 and J is TRBJ1-2; 10 bases line up with TRBD1. Germline CDR1 reads GTSNPN; CDR2 reads SVGIG (reference sequence). The CDR3 consists of 14 residues. Germline trimming cut 5 bases from V and 4 bases from J; bases unmatched to any gene: 7. This CDR3 reads CAWCQTGGAYGYTF. The CDR3 nucleotides read TGTGCCTGGTGCCAGACAGGGGGCGCCTATGGCTACACCTTC.

This chain joins TRBV4-1 and TRBJ1-5, with a weak D call TRBD1 (6 bases). CDR1 MGHRA and CDR2 YSYEKL come from the germline V gene. V lost 0 bases to trimming and J lost 7 bases, with 16 bases between them. The CDR3 contains 16 residues. CDR3 DNA sequence: TGCGCCAGCAGCCAAGAAATCAGCGGGGGCAGGCAGCCCCAGCATTTT. It is translated as CASSQEISGGRQPQHF.

This clone was detected only a few times. The V gene is TRBV19, the J gene TRBJ1-2; 11 positions agree with TRBD1. V shed 4 bases, J shed 4 bases, and the junction held 5 bases outside the gene matches. CDR1 is LNHDA and CDR2 is SQIVND in the germline V gene (reference sequence). The CDR3 sequence is 15 residues long. CDR3: CASSTRTGGIYGYTF. The CDR3 DNA reads TGTGCCAGTAGTACCCGGACAGGGGGCATCTATGGCTACACCTTC. Complete variable domain (other parts from reference TRBV19 and TRBJ1-2): DGGITQSPKYLFRKEGQNVTLSCEQNLNHDAMYWYRQDPGQGLRLIYYSQIVNDFQKGDIAEGYSVSREKKESFPLTVTSAQKNPTAFYLCASSTRTGGIYGYTFGSGTRLTVV.